Following are 9 T cell receptor beta chains from one sample sequenced in a study of response to subunit inactivated influenza vaccine. TCRdb fed the RT-PCR reads into MiXCR, producing one record per CDR3 protein. The repertoire holds fewer than 350,000 distinct CDR3 sequences, with 21% as singletons. Sequenced here: PBMCs from blood, sampled roughly 20 months after vaccination. The source is a man aged 50 to 69 who received an inactivated influenza vaccine.

The rearrangement uses TRBV24-1 and TRBJ1-1; D gene unclear. Trimming left V 2 bases short and J 6 bases short, with 9 bases between. The CDR3 loop spans 13 amino acids. The V gene's germline CDR1 is KGHDR and CDR2 SFDVKD. CDR3 coding DNA: TGTGCCACCAGTGATTCTAGACTCGCTGAAGCTTTCTTT. Translating it yields CATSDSRLAEAFF.

The chain links TRBV20-1 to TRBJ2-1; 8 nucleotides align to TRBD1. Per the germline V gene, CDR1 is DFQATT and CDR2 is SNEGSKA (reference sequence). The trim removed 2 bases at V and 4 bases at J, leaving 13 bases unmatched. The CDR3 loop spans 17 amino acids. Written as DNA, the CDR3 is TGCAGTGCTAGACCCTTCGGAGGACAGGGAACATACAATGAGCAGTTCTTC. The encoded protein is CSARPFGGQGTYNEQFF.

This clonotype was seen only a few times. The rearrangement uses TRBV5-5 and TRBJ1-2; D is unclear. CDR1 is SGHKS and CDR2 is YYEKEE in the germline V gene (reference sequence). This CDR3 contains 14 residues. V lost 0 bases and J lost 4, with 10 bases in between. CDR3 residues: CASSLDRLSYGYTF. CDR3 DNA sequence: TGTGCCAGCAGCTTGGACCGCCTAAGCTATGGCTACACCTTC. Together with reference TRBV5-5 and TRBJ1-2, the CDR3 gives the full variable domain: DAGVTQSPTHLIKTRGQQVTLRCSPISGHKSVSWYQQVLGQGPQFIFQYYEKEERGRGNFPDRFSARQFPNYSSELNVNALLLGDSALYLCASSLDRLSYGYTFGSGTRLTVV.

This clonotype has more than one count but fewer than ten. The gene calls are TRBV20-1 and TRBJ1-5; 7 bases align to TRBD1. Unmatched junction bases numbered 13, after V lost 0 bases and J lost 5 bases. CDR3 length: 17 residues. Germline values: CDR1 DFQATT, CDR2 SNEGSKA (reference sequence). The CDR3 reads CSARDRTGSASDQPQHF. CDR3 in DNA: TGCAGTGCTAGAGATCGGACAGGTTCTGCCTCTGATCAGCCCCAGCATTTT.

This clonotype was detected ten times or more. The genes are TRBV18 and TRBJ1-1; no reliable D call. The germline gives CDR1 KGHSH, CDR2 LQKENI. Trimming took off 4 bases at V and 8 bases at J, with 11 bases between the two ends. This CDR3 region has 12 residues. The CDR3 sequence is CASSLDTWEAFF. DNA of the CDR3: TGTGCCAGCTCACTAGATACATGGGAAGCTTTCTTT.

This chain uses TRBV4-1 with TRBJ2-7; D tentatively fits TRBD1 or TRBD2 (5 bases each). The CDR3 length is 15 residues. V lost 2 bases and J lost 5, with 16 bases in between. The germline CDR1 and CDR2 sequences are MGHRA and YSYEKL. CDR3 DNA: TGCGCCAGCAGCCAACCGGTTAGTAGGGACCACGAGCAGTACTTC. It translates to CASSQPVSRDHEQYF.

This clonotype occurred many times. The chain recombines TRBV27 with TRBJ1-1, with 7 nucleotides matching TRBD1. V gave up 7 bases and J gave up 1 base; unmatched junction bases: 6. CDR3 length equals 14 residues. CDR1 is MNHEY, CDR2 SMNVEV, per germline (reference sequence). The CDR3 loop is CASNRQGPNTEAFF. The DNA of the CDR3 is TGTGCCAGCAATCGACAGGGACCGAACACTGAAGCTTTCTTT.

As regards this clonotype: Given the absence of the conserved phenylalanine or tryptophan at the CDR3 end, a read error is likely. The rearrangement joins TRBV20-1 to TRBJ1-1; no clear D. V was shortened by 1 base and J by 3 bases, with 3 bases between the two germline ends. Germline V gene lookup returns CDR1 DFQATT and CDR2 SNEGSKA (reference sequence). The CDR3 covers 11 residues. The CDR3 bases are TGCAGTGCTAGAGGGGACACTGAAGCTTTCTTA. Its translation is CSARGDTEAFL.

This clonotype was found many times. The chain recombines TRBV27 with TRBJ1-2; D is uncertain. V lost 2 bases, J lost 7 bases, and 11 bases lay in between. CDR1 and CDR2 from the germline V gene are MNHEY and SMNVEV (reference sequence). There are 13 residues in the CDR3. The CDR3: CASSLGGFGGYTF. The CDR3, as DNA: TGTGCCAGCAGTTTAGGCGGCTTTGGTGGCTACACCTTC.